This record covers a single T cell receptor beta chain. This sample was included in a study of T cell changes during pregnancy in multiple sclerosis. The CDR3 contains 13 residues. Germline CDR1 reads SGDLS; CDR2 reads YYNGEE. Trimming cost V 0 bases and J 4 bases, with 4 bases left between them. TCRdb's copy holds only in-frame clones and misses some; the assay was immunoSEQ multiplex PCR. The sample includes roughly 90,000 clones, approximately 92% of them seen just once. The material sequenced was peripheral blood, taken in the first trimester of pregnancy. This clonotype was sampled from a female donor with multiple sclerosis, enrolled in a pregnancy study. The V gene is TRBV9, the J gene TRBJ2-2; D gene uncertain. The CDR3 is CASSVVSTGELFF. CDR3 nucleotides: TGTGCCAGCAGCGTAGTTAGCACCGGGGAGCTGTTTTTT.